The clone carrying this T cell receptor beta chain appeared many times. Its antigen is unidentified. Genomic DNA, the template, was used for profiling of the TCR beta VDJ and CDR3. One entry per CDR3 protein, called by TCRdb with MiXCR from the reads. The sample comprises about 160,000 distinct CDR3 sequences, 35% to 55% of which are singletons, and 1.1% rests with the top ten. This specimen comes from a study of CD8+CD57+ T cells in acquired aplastic anemia. As for the study in general: When averaged, DNA from sorted CD4+ and CD8+ cells came to approximately 3.2 ug. An average of roughly 10 million reads for CD4+ cells was obtained from healthy donors.

Study-level findings and limits: CD8+ Simpson's diversity in patients was not significantly different from that in controls. Overlapping CD8+ CDR3 repertoires of patients and controls contained approximately 29 shared sequences.

Trimming removed 5 bases at V and 0 bases at J, with 11 bases between. Germline lookup yields CDR1 LNHDA and CDR2 SQIVND (reference sequence). This CDR3 is 15 amino acids long. The TCR was taken from a human donor in good health. The chain couples TRBV19 to TRBJ1-5, with D uncertain. Sequencing was performed on sorted CD4+, CD8+, or CD8+CD57+ T cells (not recorded which) from PBMCs. This CDR3 is CASSLNKNSNQPQHF. CDR3 bases: TGTGCCAGTAGTTTGAACAAGAATAGCAATCAGCCCCAGCATTTT.